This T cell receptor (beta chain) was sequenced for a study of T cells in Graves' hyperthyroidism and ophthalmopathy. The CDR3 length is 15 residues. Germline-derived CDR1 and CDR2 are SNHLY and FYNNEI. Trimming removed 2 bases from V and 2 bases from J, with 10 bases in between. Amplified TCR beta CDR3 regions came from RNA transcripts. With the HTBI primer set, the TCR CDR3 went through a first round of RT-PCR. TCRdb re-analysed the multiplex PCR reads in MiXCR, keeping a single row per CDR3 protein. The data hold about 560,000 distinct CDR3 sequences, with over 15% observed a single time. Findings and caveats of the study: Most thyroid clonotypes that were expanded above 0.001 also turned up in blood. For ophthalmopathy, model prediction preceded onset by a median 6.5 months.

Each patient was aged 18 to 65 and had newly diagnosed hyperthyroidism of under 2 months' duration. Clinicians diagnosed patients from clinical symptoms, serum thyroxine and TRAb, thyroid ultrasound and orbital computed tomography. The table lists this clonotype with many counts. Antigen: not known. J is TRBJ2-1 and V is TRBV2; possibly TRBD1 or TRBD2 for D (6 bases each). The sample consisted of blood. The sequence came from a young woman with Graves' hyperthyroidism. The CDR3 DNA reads TGTGCCAGCAGTGAAAACGGGGGCACCTACAATGAGCAGTTCTTC. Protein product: CASSENGGTYNEQFF.